This record concerns one TCR beta chain sequence. Its antigen is undetermined. Other DNA sequences of this sample code for an identical CDR3. Profiled with immunoSEQ multiplex PCR; TCRdb holds only in-frame clones, not every one. The table includes 150,000 to 200,000 clones, about 89% detected once. This specimen comes from a study of T cell responses to AZD1222 COVID-19 vaccine. Whole-study findings and limits: No repertoire was sampled before or during the peak T cell response, only after it. White British people made up most donors, females outnumbered males, and clonal diversity was possibly underestimated. The study reported that nearly half of spike-specific TCRs target unmutated variant regions.

V was clipped by 0 bases and J by 0 bases; unmatched bases: 13. The CDR3 extends over 19 amino acids. Germline CDR1 and CDR2: SGHRS and YFSETQ. The chain has TRBV5-1 and TRBJ2-3; 7 nucleotides agree with TRBD1. The receptor was isolated from an adult in good health. The input for sequencing was peripheral blood, taken on day 0 of MenACWY control vaccination. Here the CDR3 DNA reads TGCGCCAGCAGCTTGGACCTAGCAGGGGGACGTATCAGCACAGATACGCAGTATTTT. This sequence encodes CASSLDLAGGRISTDTQYF.